This entry lists 19 T cell receptor beta chains sequenced from one sample in a study of shared clonotypes between healthy human individuals. The protocol was immunoSEQ multiplex PCR, while the TCRdb copy is restricted to in-frame clones and leaves out a portion. This table holds about 1.5 million clones, 95% to 99% found once. Sequencing input: naive CD4+ T cells sorted from blood. Subset defined: CD45RA+ positively selected. The receptors derive from a man aged 25 to 40 in good health.

The chain combines TRBV7-6 with TRBJ1-1; tentatively, D is TRBD1 (6 bases). Trimming removed 2 bases from V and 2 bases from J, with 12 bases in between. This CDR3 comprises 15 residues. Germline loops: CDR1 SGHVS, CDR2 FNYEAQ. The CDR3 region is CASSLWTETNTEAFF. The CDR3 nucleotides read TGTGCCAGCAGCTTATGGACAGAAACTAACACTGAAGCTTTCTTT.

The chain couples TRBV4-3 to TRBJ2-3, with D uncertain. The CDR3 extends over 14 amino acids. V shed 2 bases and J shed 5 bases, with 11 bases lying between them. Germline values: CDR1 LGHNA, CDR2 YSLEER. In DNA form, the CDR3 reads TGCGCCAGCAGCCAATCAGGTAACGAAGATACGCAGTATTTT. This sequence encodes CASSQSGNEDTQYF.

This rearrangement joins TRBV5-5 to TRBJ2-2, with 11 nucleotides matching TRBD1. Germline V gene data show CDR1 as SGHKS and CDR2 as YYEKEE (reference sequence). With V trimmed by 5 bases and J by 5 bases, 11 bases remained unmatched. The CDR3 runs to 17 residues. The CDR3 loop reads CASRTREDRGPTGELFF. The CDR3 region has the DNA TGTGCCAGCAGGACCAGAGAGGACAGGGGGCCTACCGGGGAGCTGTTTTTT.

Concerning this clone itself: One end of the junction varies from germline; a read error may be responsible. V and J are TRBV5-4 and TRBJ2-3; D is possibly TRBD1 (5 bases). In germline, CDR1 is SGHNT, CDR2 YYREEE (reference sequence). The CDR3 has 12 residues. As DNA, the CDR3 is TGTGCCAGCAGTCTTGACAGCACGCCACCGGAGTTT. It specifies CASSLDSTPPEF.

V is TRBV10-3 and J is TRBJ1-5; the match to TRBD1 covers 9 bases. Germline V lookup: CDR1 ENHRY, CDR2 SYGVKD. The CDR3 consists of 13 residues. V lost 8 bases to trimming and J lost 6 bases; unmatched junction nucleotides: 5. The DNA for the CDR3 is TGTGCCATCCGACAGGGGGAAGGTCAGCCCCAGCATTTT. Its protein is CAIRQGEGQPQHF.

A single count supports this clone. The CDR3 region has the DNA TGTGCCCGGCTCCAGGCAGGCCGATCTGGGGCCAACGTCCTGACTTTC. Amino acids: CARLQAGRSGANVLTF. The rearrangement joins TRBV30 to TRBJ2-6; D call uncertain. CDR1 and CDR2 from the germline V gene are GTSNPN and SVGIG (reference sequence). The CDR3 loop spans 16 amino acids. Trimming pared 8 bases from V and 1 base from J, leaving 18 bases between.

This clone was recorded only once. This chain links TRBV28 with TRBJ2-3; D tentatively reads TRBD1 or TRBD2 (5 bases each). The CDR3 contains 17 residues. V lost 2 bases to trimming and J lost 0 bases, with 15 bases between them. The V gene's germline CDR1 is MDHEN and CDR2 SYDVKM. CDR3 sequence reads: CASSLGAHGGSTDTQYF. The CDR3, as DNA: TGTGCCAGCAGTTTAGGGGCCCATGGCGGGAGCACAGATACGCAGTATTTT.

This clone is a singleton in its sample. The gene calls are TRBV6-1 and TRBJ1-5; D is undetermined. The length of the CDR3 is 13 residues. V was cut by 6 bases and J by 3 bases, with 9 bases left in between. Germline V gives CDR1 MNHNS, CDR2 SASEGT. The CDR3 DNA reads TGTGCCAGCAGGCCCGGGGACAATCAGCCCCAGCATTTT. As protein: CASRPGDNQPQHF.

The chain has TRBV5-6 and TRBJ1-2; D remains unclear. Germline V lookup: CDR1 SGHDT, CDR2 YYEEEE. This CDR3 contains 14 residues. Between the trimmed V and J ends, which lost 2 bases and 0 bases, there was a span of 8 bases. DNA of the CDR3: TGTGCCAGCAGCTTCCGAGCCACTAACTATGGCTACACCTTC. This encodes CASSFRATNYGYTF.

The chain recombines TRBV7-2 with TRBJ2-5; 9 bases are shared with TRBD1. The junction had 10 bases not matched to a gene; V was cut back by 6 bases and J by 5 bases. Germline values: CDR1 SGHTA, CDR2 FQGNSA. The CDR3 contains 15 residues. In DNA form, the CDR3 reads TGTGCCAGCAGTTCGGGGACAGGGATAATGGAGACCCAGTACTTC. Translating it yields CASSSGTGIMETQYF.

The V call is TRBV9, the J call TRBJ1-4; 8 nucleotides line up with TRBD1. V lost 0 bases to trimming and J lost 5 bases; unmatched junction nucleotides: 6. Looked up from germline, CDR1 is SGDLS and CDR2 is YYNGEE. The CDR3 is made up of 16 amino acids. The CDR3: CASSVGQTGENEKLFF. CDR3 in DNA: TGTGCCAGCAGCGTAGGACAGACAGGGGAAAATGAAAAACTGTTTTTT.

This sequence joins TRBV5-4 and TRBJ1-2; perhaps TRBD1 as D (6 bases). This CDR3 has 16 amino acids. The V gene lost 4 bases and the J gene lost 3 bases, with 19 bases spanning the gap. Looked up from germline, CDR1 is SGHNT and CDR2 is YYREEE (reference sequence). CDR3 sequence (DNA): TGTGCCAGCAGCCTCGGAGGGGGGGGCGCTGACTATGGCTACACCTTC. Translating gives CASSLGGGGADYGYTF. The full variable domain, completed using reference TRBV5-4 and TRBJ1-2, is ETGVTQSPTHLIKTRGQQVTLRCSSQSGHNTVSWYQQALGQGPQFIFQYYREEENGRGNFPPRFSGLQFPNYSSELNVNALELDDSALYLCASSLGGGGADYGYTFGSGTRLTVV.

V and J are TRBV2 and TRBJ2-5, with 9 bases matching TRBD2. Germline V gives CDR1 SNHLY, CDR2 FYNNEI. CDR3 length: 13 residues. V dropped 11 bases and J dropped 3; count of bases not matched to a gene: 7. DNA for the CDR3: TGTGCCTTTAGCGGGAGAACCAAAGAGACCCAGTACTTC. Its translation is CAFSGRTKETQYF.

The gene calls are TRBV19 and TRBJ2-7, with 10 bases identical to TRBD2. This CDR3 is built from 15 residues. The germline CDR1 and CDR2 sequences are LNHDA and SQIVND (reference sequence). Unmatched junction bases numbered 3, after V lost 1 base and J lost 3 bases. The CDR3: CASSIAGTSVYEQYF. The CDR3 DNA is TGTGCCAGTAGTATAGCCGGGACTAGCGTCTACGAGCAGTACTTC.

The V gene is TRBV7-8, the J gene TRBJ1-4; D gene ambiguous. CDR1 is SGHVS and CDR2 is FQNEAQ in the germline V gene. The CDR3 is made up of 12 amino acids. The ends were cut back, 2 bases at V and 12 bases at J, with 10 bases in the middle. This chain's CDR3 is CASSLPSGQLFF. The CDR3 bases are TGTGCCAGCAGCTTACCCTCCGGACAACTGTTTTTT.

The chain combines TRBV5-1 with TRBJ2-5, with D unresolved. Germline V CDR1 and CDR2: SGHRS, YFSETQ. This CDR3 contains 14 residues. Trimming removed 0 bases from V and 2 bases from J, with 8 bases in between. CDR3 loop: CASSLEQIQETQYF. The CDR3 DNA follows: TGCGCCAGCAGCTTGGAACAAATTCAAGAGACCCAGTACTTC.

V is TRBV7-8 and J is TRBJ2-2, with 9 bases that match TRBD2. Germline CDR1 SGHVS, CDR2 FQNEAQ. CDR3 length: 17 amino acids. The V gene end was trimmed by 5 bases and the J gene end by 4 bases; junction bases not matched to a gene: 11. CDR3 DNA sequence: TGTGCCAGCAGCCCATACGGGGCTAGCGGGATCACCGGGGAGCTGTTTTTT. Its protein product is CASSPYGASGITGELFF.

This chain links TRBV5-4 with TRBJ2-1; 15 bases are shared with TRBD2. Germline CDR1 is SGHNT and CDR2 is YYREEE (reference sequence). Germline trimming cut 4 bases from V and 2 bases from J; bases unmatched to any gene: 7. The CDR3 spans 18 residues. CDR3 DNA: TGTGCCAGCAGCCGCGGACTAGCGGGAGGGGCCCCCTACAATGAGCAGTTCTTC. Translating it yields CASSRGLAGGAPYNEQFF.

V gene TRBV6-1 combines with J gene TRBJ2-5, with no clear D. Trimming stripped 2 bases from V and 5 bases from J, with 9 bases between. The CDR3 runs to 13 residues. Germline V gives CDR1 MNHNS, CDR2 SASEGT. The CDR3, as DNA: TGTGCCAGCAGTGAATTTGGCAGGGAGACCCAGTACTTC. Translated, it gives CASSEFGRETQYF.